This TCR beta chain was obtained from a study of tissue T cells after allogeneic stem cell transplantation. V was cut by 1 base and J by 3 bases, with 12 bases left in between. CDR3 length equals 15 residues. Germline V gene lookup returns CDR1 KGHPV and CDR2 FQNQEV (reference sequence). As for time point: mouse harvest day 14 after allogeneic transplant. The graft held 10^6 splenic CD5+ T cells and 10^7 T-cell-depleted bone marrow cells. On this clone itself: The germline and genes are mouse ones. Read data end 1 residue before the CDR3 end; the end is taken from the germline J gene.

Sequencing used immunoSEQ multiplex PCR; TCRdb keeps in-frame clones, though not all of them. The repertoire holds some 3,700 clones, approximately 50% seen once, with 28% in the top ten. Source material: gut tissue. This clonotype was sampled from a female BALB/c mouse given C57BL/6 T cells with graft-versus-host disease after an allogeneic hematopoietic cell transplant. The genes are TRBV26 and TRBJ1-1, with D possibly matching TRBD1 (6 bases). The sequenced CDR3 bases are TGTGCCAGCAGTCTGTTTAAGGGGGTAGACACAGAAGTCTTC. Protein: CASSLFKGVDTEVF. The entire CDR3 is CASSLFKGVDTEVFF.